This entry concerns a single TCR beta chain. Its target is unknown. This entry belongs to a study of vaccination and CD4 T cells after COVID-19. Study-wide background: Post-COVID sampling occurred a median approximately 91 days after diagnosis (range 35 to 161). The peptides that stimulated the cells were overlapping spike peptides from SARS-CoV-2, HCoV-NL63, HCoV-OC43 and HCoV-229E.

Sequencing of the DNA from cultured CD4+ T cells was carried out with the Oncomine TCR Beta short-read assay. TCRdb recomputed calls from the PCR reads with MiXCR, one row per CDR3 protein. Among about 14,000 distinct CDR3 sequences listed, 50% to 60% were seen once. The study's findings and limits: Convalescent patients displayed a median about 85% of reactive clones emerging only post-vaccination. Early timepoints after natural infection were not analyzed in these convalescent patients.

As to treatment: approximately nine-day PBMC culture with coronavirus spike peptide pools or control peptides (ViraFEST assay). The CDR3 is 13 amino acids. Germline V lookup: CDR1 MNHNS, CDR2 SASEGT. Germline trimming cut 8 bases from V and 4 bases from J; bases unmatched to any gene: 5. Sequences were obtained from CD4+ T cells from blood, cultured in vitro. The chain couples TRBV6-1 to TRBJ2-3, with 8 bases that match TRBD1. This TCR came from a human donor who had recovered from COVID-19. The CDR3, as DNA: TGTGCCAGCGGCGACAGGGGTGCAGATACGCAGTATTTT. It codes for CASGDRGADTQYF.